The clone carrying this T cell receptor (beta chain) was recorded at least ten times. What it binds is not known. This sample is part of a study of T cells in Graves' hyperthyroidism and ophthalmopathy. What was amplified from RNA transcripts were TCR beta CDR3 regions. The HTBI primer set was used in a first-round RT-PCR of the TCR CDR3. Using its own MiXCR run on the multiplex PCR reads, TCRdb lists one record per CDR3 protein. This sample yields 300,000 to 400,000 distinct CDR3 sequences, of which about 13% are seen a single time; roughly 8.3% belongs to the top ten. The V end lost 5 bases, the J end lost 3 bases, and 22 bases lay between the germline ends. The germline V gene encodes CDR1 SGHVS and CDR2 FNYEAQ. The CDR3 extends over 17 amino acids. Study results and caveats: Most expanded thyroid clonotypes above 0.001 recurred in blood.

This clonotype was obtained from a woman aged 18-35 years with Graves' hyperthyroidism. Sequenced input: blood. The gene calls are TRBV7-6 and TRBJ1-1; D unclear. The CDR3 coding sequence is TGTGCCAGCAGCCCCCGAGCAATACCGGGTTTCCACACTGAAGCTTTCTTT. It is translated as CASSPRAIPGFHTEAFF.